The subject of this entry is one TCR beta chain. The CDR3 has 15 amino acids. Trimming took 4 bases from V and 1 from J, leaving 15 bases between them. The germline V gene encodes CDR1 SGDLS and CDR2 YYNGEE. This sample was taken from a study of blood T cell repertoires in COVID-19. About the research overall: Nucleic acid was either cDNA or gDNA, and it came from T cells, B-cell-depleted T cells, or PBMCs.

Original processing methods: Estimation of nucleated cell counts was performed using reference gene primer amplification. This table comes from immunoSEQ multiplex PCR, and its TCRdb copy is limited to in-frame clones, with some not included. V and J calls and clone size are copied from that table; D and trimming were computed from the DNA. This table holds approximately 100,000 clones, roughly 80% found once. This chain joins TRBV9 and TRBJ2-7; D is possibly TRBD2 (6 bases). Sequenced: peripheral blood. The TCR comes from a man between 70 and 80 years old with active or convalescent COVID-19. The CDR3 region has the DNA TGTGCCAGCAGCCGGAACTACGGGGGTTCCTACGAGCAGTACTTC. It codes for CASSRNYGGSYEQYF.